The TCR beta chain under discussion was sequenced for a study of shared clonotypes between healthy human individuals. Study-level background: Sampling drew on donors who were a couple of women and a few men aged 18 to 49. Donors had three CD4 naive, three CD4 memory, two CD8 naive and one CD8 memory plate apiece.

Clones were sequenced by immunoSEQ multiplex PCR, and TCRdb holds only the in-frame ones, with some missing. Of roughly 76,000 clones detected, 60% to 70% appear once; the ten largest clones hold about half. All donors qualified as healthy HIV-negative adults and had experienced no recent acute infections or vaccinations. V gave up 5 bases and J gave up 2 bases; unmatched junction bases: 12. Germline CDR1 is MNHEY and CDR2 is SMNVEV (reference sequence). The CDR3 is made up of 16 amino acids. The sequence was obtained from a man aged 25 to 40 in good health. This rearrangement joins TRBV27 to TRBJ2-7, with 7 nucleotides matching TRBD2. The sample consisted of memory CD8+ T cells sorted from blood. The subset was: CD45RO+ cells pooled with CCR7-negative TemRA cells. The CDR3 is CASSPSAGVKTYEQYF. CDR3 nucleotide sequence: TGTGCCAGCAGTCCGTCGGCGGGGGTTAAGACCTACGAGCAGTACTTC.